Listed below are T cell receptor beta chains from one sample, sequenced in a study of CD4 and CD8 cells across lung adenocarcinoma regions. TCRdb recomputed calls from the PCR reads with MiXCR, one row per CDR3 protein. The top ten clones hold approximately 19% of a sample with 9,500 to 11,000 distinct CDR3 sequences, around half of them seen once. Sequencing input: CD4+ T cells from the center of a lung tumor. All receptors come from a male donor with lung adenocarcinoma. The CD4 and CD8 labels of this study may be unreliable. Each CDR3 is given with its conserved first and last residue. Each record gives: CDR3 protein, CDR3 DNA, J gene, clone size, CDR3 length, V gene, D gene. D genes are given only for firm matches. The listing skips clone size in some rows; elsewhere it reads once, few, many or a size class.

CASSAYKNTGEQFF TGTGCCAGCAGTGCGTACAAGAACACCGGGGAGCAGTTTTTC TRBJ2-2 NA 14 TRBV6-1 NA
CASGGPGGRDQETQYF TGTGCCAGCGGGGGGCCCGGGGGCCGGGACCAAGAGACCCAGTACTTC TRBJ2-5 NA 16 TRBV6-1 NA
CASTTGADTGELFF TGTGCCAGCACCACAGGGGCGGACACCGGGGAGCTGTTTTTT TRBJ2-2 many 14 TRBV6-2/TRBV6-3 TRBD1
CASSGGAGANVLTF TGTGCCAGCAGTGGCGGGGCTGGGGCCAACGTCCTGACTTTC TRBJ2-6 few 14 TRBV6-1 NA
CASSLEDWRGTQFF TGTGCCAGCAGCTTAGAGGATTGGCGGGGGACCCAGTTCTTC TRBJ2-1 NA 14 TRBV7-2 TRBD2
CASRRTGTPHNEQYF TGTGCCAGCAGGCGTACAGGGACTCCCCACAATGAGCAGTACTTC TRBJ2-7 few 15 TRBV7-2 NA
CASSNPTSGRVNEQFF TGTGCCAGCAGTAATCCAACTAGCGGGAGGGTTAATGAGCAGTTCTTC TRBJ2-1 few 16 TRBV6-1 TRBD2
CASSETLAGEANEQFF TGTGCCAGCAGTGAAACACTAGCGGGAGAGGCGAATGAGCAGTTCTTC TRBJ2-1 NA 16 TRBV6-1 TRBD2
CASRTEAGATEAFF TGTGCCAGCAGGACCGAGGCTGGGGCCACTGAAGCTTTCTTT TRBJ1-1 many 14 TRBV27 NA
CASSPGLAGVGEQFF TGTGCCAGCAGCCCAGGACTAGCGGGAGTGGGCGAGCAGTTCTTC TRBJ2-1 few 15 TRBV7-2 TRBD2
CASSGGGETQYF TGTGCCAGCAGCGGAGGGGGGGAGACCCAGTACTTC TRBJ2-5 NA 12 TRBV7-6 NA
CASSQEMTDPNTEAFF TGCGCCAGCAGCCAAGAGATGACAGACCCGAACACTGAAGCTTTCTTT TRBJ1-1 NA 16 TRBV4-3 NA
CASRRTGRVDTQYF TGTGCCAGCAGGCGGACAGGGAGGGTAGATACGCAGTATTTT TRBJ2-3 NA 14 TRBV6-1 NA
CASSLNRGQGETQYF TGTGCCAGCAGCTTGAACAGGGGGCAGGGAGAGACCCAGTACTTC TRBJ2-5 many 15 TRBV7-2 TRBD1
CASRQGRSNEKLFF TGTGCCAGCAGACAGGGGCGTTCTAATGAAAAACTGTTTTTT TRBJ1-4 once 14 TRBV6-2/TRBV6-3 TRBD1
CASSYVSGGPDQETQYF TGTGCCAGCAGTTACGTTAGCGGGGGCCCGGACCAAGAGACCCAGTACTTC TRBJ2-5 many 17 TRBV6-2/TRBV6-3 TRBD2
CASSFWGDEQFF TGTGCCAGCAGCTTTTGGGGAGACGAGCAGTTCTTC TRBJ2-1 NA 12 TRBV7-2 NA
CASSFQRQGGETQYF TGTGCCAGCAGCTTCCAAAGGCAGGGTGGAGAGACCCAGTACTTC TRBJ2-5 many 15 TRBV11-2 NA
CASRPYTGNNEQFF TGTGCCAGCAGACCTTATACAGGGAACAATGAGCAGTTCTTC TRBJ2-1 NA 14 TRBV6-1 NA
CASSNGRAFGELFF TGTGCCAGCAGTAACGGGAGGGCATTCGGGGAGCTGTTTTTT TRBJ2-2 NA 14 TRBV6-5 TRBD2
CASSVLAGVNGYTF TGTGCCAGCAGTGTGTTGGCAGGTGTTAATGGCTACACCTTC TRBJ1-2 many 14 TRBV6-1 NA
CASSDRGGAGDEQFF TGTGCCAGCAGTGATCGCGGGGGGGCCGGGGATGAGCAGTTCTTC TRBJ2-1 few 15 TRBV6-4 TRBD2
CAWSVSDEQFF TGTGCCTGGAGTGTCAGCGATGAGCAGTTCTTC TRBJ2-1 NA 11 TRBV30 NA
CARGRRARNTQYF TGTGCCAGGGGGCGGCGAGCCAGGAACACGCAGTATTTC TRBJ2-4 NA 13 TRBV6-1 NA
CASSSTTREQYF TGTGCCAGCAGTTCGACCACCCGGGAGCAGTACTTC TRBJ2-7 NA 12 TRBV27 NA
CASRAVRTGTQYF TGTGCCAGTAGGGCAGTGCGCACAGGGACGCAGTATTTT TRBJ2-3 NA 13 TRBV27 NA
CARGDGGGGPETQYF TGTGCCAGGGGGGACGGGGGCGGGGGGCCAGAGACGCAGTATTTT TRBJ2-3 NA 15 TRBV6-1 TRBD2
CASTPVRGAYNEQFF TGTGCCAGCACCCCGGTCAGGGGCGCCTACAATGAGCAGTTCTTC TRBJ2-1 hyperexpanded 15 TRBV6-5 NA
CASGGIGGKGTDTQYF TGTGCCAGCGGGGGGATCGGGGGCAAAGGCACAGATACCCAGTACTTT TRBJ2-3 NA 16 TRBV6-4 NA
CAVAGGLLGETQYF TGTGCCGTCGCCGGGGGCCTCTTGGGAGAGACCCAGTACTTC TRBJ2-5 NA 14 TRBV10-3 NA
CASSLGKVALTTDTQYF TGTGCCAGCAGTTTGGGAAAGGTAGCGCTTACCACAGATACGCAGTATTTT TRBJ2-3 few 17 TRBV28 NA
CASSEGTSGGAGETQYF TGTGCCAGCAGCGAGGGGACTAGCGGGGGGGCCGGAGAGACCCAGTACTTC TRBJ2-5 many 17 TRBV9 TRBD2
CASSNYRETQYF TGTGCCAGCAGCAACTACCGAGAGACCCAGTACTTC TRBJ2-5 NA 12 TRBV11-2 NA
CAWGGGHPTDTQYF TGTGCCTGGGGGGGTGGGCACCCCACAGATACGCAGTATTTC TRBJ2-3 NA 14 TRBV30 NA
CETGTYNEQFF TGTGAGACGGGGACCTACAATGAGCAGTTCTTC TRBJ2-1 few 11 TRBV27 NA
CAIGGSAGNTQYF TGTGCCATCGGTGGGAGTGCCGGGAACACTCAGTACTTC TRBJ2-4 NA 13 TRBV10-3 NA
CATRPGTTADQPQHF TGTGCCACCCGTCCCGGGACTACGGCTGATCAGCCCCAGCATTTT TRBJ1-5 few 15 TRBV10-3 NA
CASSGTDSPLRRFF TGCGCCAGCAGTGGGACTGACTCACCACTTCGCCGGTTCTTC TRBJ2-1 many 14 TRBV10-2 NA
CSAGGWAYNEQFF TGCAGTGCGGGGGGGTGGGCCTACAATGAGCAGTTCTTC TRBJ2-1 few 13 TRBV20-1 TRBD2
CASRRAANPTQYF TGTGCCAGCAGGAGGGCGGCAAACCCTACGCAGTACTTT TRBJ2-3 NA 13 TRBV6-1 NA
CASSQEGSRGNYGYTF TGTGCCAGCAGCCAAGAGGGGTCCAGGGGAAACTATGGCTACACCTTC TRBJ1-2 NA 16 TRBV4-2 NA
CANYRGRDQNIQYF TGCGCGAACTACCGGGGCCGTGACCAAAACATCCAGTACTTC TRBJ2-4 NA 14 TRBV10-1 NA
CASSGRGTDTQYF TGTGCCAGCAGCGGGAGGGGCACAGATACGCAGTATTTT TRBJ2-3 medium-sized 13 TRBV11-3 TRBD2
CAWSTAGQDTGELFF TGTGCCTGGAGCACGGCGGGACAGGACACCGGGGAGCTGTTTTTT TRBJ2-2 medium-sized 15 TRBV30 TRBD1
CASSLSLRQGVYNEQFF TGTGCCAGCAGTTTATCTCTCAGGCAGGGTGTGTACAATGAGCAGTTCTTC TRBJ2-1 large 17 TRBV7-6 NA
CASSFGGGSYNEQFF TGTGCCAGCAGCTTTGGGGGAGGAAGCTACAATGAGCAGTTCTTC TRBJ2-1 NA 15 TRBV7-2 NA
CASSPQARNTGEQYF TGTGCCAGCAGTCCCCAGGCCAGAAACACAGGGGAGCAGTATTTT TRBJ2-3 NA 15 TRBV6-1 TRBD1
CASTPTSGQGGYEQYF TGCGCCAGCACCCCAACCTCAGGACAGGGAGGGTACGAGCAGTACTTC TRBJ2-7 many 16 TRBV10-2 NA
CASSHHRVNTEAFF TGTGCCAGCAGTCACCACAGGGTGAACACTGAAGCTTTCTTT TRBJ1-1 medium-sized 14 TRBV6-5 NA
CASSLVGTGGTGYTF TGTGCCAGCAGTTTAGTGGGGACAGGGGGCACGGGCTACACCTTC TRBJ1-2 medium-sized 15 TRBV27 TRBD1
CAGGHASGGPDTQYF TGTGCCGGGGGTCACGCTAGCGGGGGCCCAGATACCCAGTACTTC TRBJ2-5 NA 15 TRBV10-3 TRBD2
CARAEGGSAKETQYF TGTGCCAGGGCCGAAGGGGGCAGTGCCAAAGAGACCCAGTACTTT TRBJ2-5 NA 15 TRBV6-1 TRBD1
CAGGFGGGDTETQYF TGTGCCGGGGGGTTCGGGGGCGGTGACACAGAGACGCAGTACTTC TRBJ2-5 NA 15 TRBV27 NA
CASSQDLPVAGPTDTQYF TGCGCCAGCAGCCAAGATCTTCCTGTAGCGGGGCCCACAGATACGCAGTATTTT TRBJ2-3 NA 18 TRBV4-1 TRBD2